Listed below are T cell receptor beta chains from one sample, sequenced in a study of OX40 agonist ivuxolimab in advanced cancers. Assay used: immunoSEQ multiplex PCR; TCRdb lists only in-frame clones, some missing. The data hold some 12,000 clones, with about four fifths observed a single time. Sequenced here: CD4+ or CD8+ T cells sorted from blood, sampled in a trial of the OX40 agonist ivuxolimab. The source is an adult with an advanced solid tumor such as melanoma, head and neck, liver or kidney cancer. Each CDR3 is given with its conserved first and last residue. The order of the fields is clone size, V gene, CDR3 length, D gene, J gene, CDR3 DNA, CDR3 protein. A D gene is named only where the DNA matches it firmly. Only part of the rows carry a size: once, few, many, or a class if the clone is expanded.

>-|TRBV4-3|15|-|TRBJ1-1
TGCGCCAGCAGCTCTCGGACAGACATGAACACTGAAGCTTTCTTT
CASSSRTDMNTEAFF
>many|TRBV5-1|12|-|TRBJ1-1
TGCGCCAGTTCCGACAGTAACACTGAAGCTTTCTTT
CASSDSNTEAFF
>-|TRBV7-2|15|TRBD1|TRBJ1-1
TGTGCCAGCAGCCCCAGTTGGACAGGGAGCACTGAAGCTTTCTTT
CASSPSWTGSTEAFF
>-|TRBV21-1|14|-|TRBJ1-3
TGTGCCAGCAGCAAACAGCTCTCTGGAAACACCATATATTTT
CASSKQLSGNTIYF
>-|TRBV19|13|-|TRBJ1-1
TGTGCCAGTAGTGTCCAGACGAACACTGAAGCTTTCTTT
CASSVQTNTEAFF
>once|TRBV9|15|TRBD2|TRBJ2-3
TGTGCCAGCAGCCCGCTGACTAGCGGCACAGATACGCAGTATTTT
CASSPLTSGTDTQYF
>-|TRBV7-8|16|-|TRBJ1-6
TGTGCCAGCAGCTTAGTGGGCCGATACTATAATTCACCCCTCCACTTT
CASSLVGRYYNSPLHF
>-|TRBV11-2|15|TRBD1|TRBJ1-1
TGTGCCAGCAGCCCGATGACAGGGAGGGCCACTGAAGCTTTCTTT
CASSPMTGRATEAFF
>-|TRBV7-8|15|-|TRBJ1-1
TGTGCCAGCAGCCCTACCCAGGGATGGATGACTGAAGCTTTCTTT
CASSPTQGWMTEAFF
>once|TRBV7-6|18|TRBD1|TRBJ2-3
TGTGCCAGCAGCTCCCCTAGACAGGGGGAAGTTAGCACAGATACGCAGTATTTT
CASSSPRQGEVSTDTQYF
>-|TRBV29-1|14|-|TRBJ1-1
TGCAGCGTTGACCAAACCGGCACGCGCAATGAAGCTTTCTTT
CSVDQTGTRNEAFF
>-|TRBV7-2|12|-|TRBJ2-7
TGTGCCAGCAGCTACTTTCCCTACGAGCAGTACTTC
CASSYFPYEQYF
>-|TRBV6-5|15|TRBD2|TRBJ2-5
TGTGCCAGCAGCCCCGGGACTAGCGGGGCAGAGACCCAGTACTTC
CASSPGTSGAETQYF
>once|TRBV4-3|19|TRBD2|TRBJ2-2
TGCGCCAGCAGCCAAGCCCACCTGCAACTAGCGGGAGGTGACGGGGAGCTGTTTTTT
CASSQAHLQLAGGDGELFF
>-|TRBV6-6|13|-|TRBJ2-7
TGTGCCAGCAGTTACTCCCCCTGGGGCGAGCAGTACTTC
CASSYSPWGEQYF
>-|TRBV10-3|11|-|TRBJ2-7
TGTGCCACCCAGGGTTCCCACGAGCAGTACTTC
CATQGSHEQYF
>once|TRBV2|14|TRBD1|TRBJ2-7
TGTGCCAGCAGTGTAGGACAGGCGACTACCGAGCAGTACTTC
CASSVGQATTEQYF
>-|TRBV13|16|TRBD2|TRBJ2-5
TGTGCCAGCAGCTCGAAACTAGCGGGAGGGCGGGAGACCCAGTACTTC
CASSSKLAGGRETQYF
>-|TRBV4-2|15|-|TRBJ2-7
TGTGCCAGCAGCCCGGAGGGGGACTCCCCCTACGAGCAGTACTTC
CASSPEGDSPYEQYF
>-|TRBV7-9|15|TRBD2|TRBJ2-3
TGTGCCAGCAGCTTAAACCTAGCGGTTACAGATACGCAGTATTTT
CASSLNLAVTDTQYF
>-|TRBV18|12|-|TRBJ1-1
TGTGCCAGCTCGGCTACCGAAGCTGAAGCTTTCTTT
CASSATEAEAFF
>-|TRBV7-2|13|-|TRBJ1-1
TGTGCCAGCAGCTTAGAAGACGTCCATTTGGTTTTCTTT
CASSLEDVHLVFF
>-|TRBV15|20|-|TRBJ2-4
TGTGCCACCAGCAGAGACAGCAGCCTCACCATGGCTTTAGCCAAAAACATTCAGTACTTC
CATSRDSSLTMALAKNIQYF
>-|TRBV4-1|15|-|TRBJ1-4
TGCGCCAGCAGCCAAGGTACGGGGGCGCTTGAAAAACTGTTTTTT
CASSQGTGALEKLFF
>-|TRBV27|16|-|TRBJ2-2
TGTGCCAGCAGTTTGGCTTGGGGCGCGAACACCGGGGAGCTGTTTTTT
CASSLAWGANTGELFF
>-|TRBV7-9|15|-|TRBJ2-7
TGTGCCAGCAGCTTAGAAGGGCGGGTTGGTTACGAGCAGTACTTC
CASSLEGRVGYEQYF
>-|TRBV10-2|12|-|TRBJ2-2
TGCGCCAGCAGTCTGAACACCGGGGAGCTGTTTTTT
CASSLNTGELFF
>-|TRBV27|13|TRBD2|TRBJ2-7
TGTGCCAGCAGTTACGCGGGAGTCGACGAGCAGTACTTC
CASSYAGVDEQYF
>-|TRBV27|12|-|TRBJ2-7
TGTGCCAGCAATTCAGTTGCCTACGAGCAGTACTTC
CASNSVAYEQYF
>-|TRBV27|15|-|TRBJ2-1
TGTGCCAGCACCCCCCTAGGGGGGATATACAATGAGCAGTTCTTC
CASTPLGGIYNEQFF
>-|TRBV5-1|15|-|TRBJ2-7
TGCGCCAGCAGCTTGTCCTTGGACCTTGGATGGGAGCAGTACTTC
CASSLSLDLGWEQYF
>-|TRBV7-9|15|-|TRBJ1-5
TGTGCCAGCAGCTTTTCAGGGCTGGGCAATCAGCCCCAGCATTTT
CASSFSGLGNQPQHF
>-|TRBV7-6|14|TRBD2|TRBJ2-3
TGTGCCAGCAGCTTGTGGCTAGCGGACCGTCGGCAGTATTTT
CASSLWLADRRQYF
>-|TRBV25-1|12|-|TRBJ1-5
TGTGCCAGCCGAGGAAGGGGTCAGCCCCAGCATTTT
CASRGRGQPQHF
>-|TRBV5-5|14|-|TRBJ2-7
TGTGCCAGCAGCTTGGCGACAGGCCGCTACGAGCAGTACTTC
CASSLATGRYEQYF
>-|TRBV2|14|-|TRBJ1-5
TGTGCCAGCAGCGAGTACAGGGACCGTCAGCCCCAGCATTTT
CASSEYRDRQPQHF
>-|TRBV10-3|15|TRBD2|TRBJ2-7
TGTGCCATCAGTGGAGCGGGAGTAGGTGGGTACGAGCAGTACTTC
CAISGAGVGGYEQYF
>-|TRBV19|13|-|TRBJ2-5
TGTGCCAGTAGTTTAGTAGGGGCGGAGACCCAGTACTTC
CASSLVGAETQYF
>-|TRBV11-2|17|TRBD2|TRBJ2-3
TGTGCCAGCAGCTTAGATCAAGAACTAGCGGGATCCGATACGCAGTATTTT
CASSLDQELAGSDTQYF
>-|TRBV28|13|-|TRBJ2-7
TGTGCCAGCAAAATTTCTGCTGCAGACGAGCAGTACTTC
CASKISAADEQYF
>-|TRBV27|16|TRBD1|TRBJ1-5
TGTGCCAGCAGTTCCGGTCACAGGGGGATGGGACAGCCCCAGCATTTT
CASSSGHRGMGQPQHF
>-|TRBV27|15|-|TRBJ2-1
TGTGCCAGCAGTTTCCCAGCGGGCCAATACAATGAGCAGTTCTTC
CASSFPAGQYNEQFF
>-|TRBV9|13|TRBD1|TRBJ2-1
TGTGCCAGCAGCGCGGACAGGGGGCATGAGCAGTTCTTC
CASSADRGHEQFF
>once|TRBV6-1|15|-|TRBJ1-3
TGTGCCAGCAGTGAAGATTGGTTAGGTGGAAACACCATATATTTT
CASSEDWLGGNTIYF
>-|TRBV27|16|-|TRBJ2-3
TGTGCCAGCAGTTTAATTGGGTACAGGGCCACAGATACGCAGTATTTT
CASSLIGYRATDTQYF
>-|TRBV7-2|13|-|TRBJ1-2
TGTGCCAGCAGCGCGACACTCGACTATGGCTACACCTTC
CASSATLDYGYTF
>once|TRBV27|16|TRBD1|TRBJ1-4
TGTGCCAGCAGTACCCCTTCCGGGACAGGGGATGAAAAACTGTTTTTT
CASSTPSGTGDEKLFF
>-|TRBV27|13|TRBD1|TRBJ1-1
TGTGCCAGCAGTTTATTAGACAGGGGGATGGCTTTCTTT
CASSLLDRGMAFF
>large|TRBV15|18|TRBD2|TRBJ2-3
TGTGCCACCAGCAGGGATACTTTAGCGGGGGGGCCAAAGGATACGCAGTATTTT
CATSRDTLAGGPKDTQYF
>few|TRBV5-1|16|-|TRBJ1-5
TGTGCCAGCAGCTTGGCCTCGCAGGGACCGTATCAGCCCCAGCATTTT
CASSLASQGPYQPQHF
>-|TRBV6-1|15|-|TRBJ1-1
TGTGCCAGCAGTGAATTCGGGCACATGGGCACTGAAGCTTTCTTT
CASSEFGHMGTEAFF
>-|TRBV11-2|18|-|TRBJ1-1
TGTGCCAGCAGCCCCCTTAAGGACGGAGCCAGATTGAACACTGAAGCTTTCTTT
CASSPLKDGARLNTEAFF
>-|TRBV7-9|13|-|TRBJ2-7
TGTGCCAGCAGCCAACAGGTAACCTACGAGCAGTACTTC
CASSQQVTYEQYF
>-|TRBV19|13|TRBD1|TRBJ1-1
TGTGCCAGTAGTTTTACAGGGGGCACTGAAGCTTTCTTT
CASSFTGGTEAFF
>-|TRBV19|15|TRBD1|TRBJ1-5
TGTGCCAGTAGTATAGAAGACAGGGGCAATCAGCCCCAGCATTTT
CASSIEDRGNQPQHF